This is a list of T cell receptor beta chains from one sample in a study of T cell changes during pregnancy in multiple sclerosis. Profiling relied on immunoSEQ multiplex PCR, and the TCRdb table lists in-frame clones only, not all of them. The data show around 68,000 clones, around 92% seen once. The source was peripheral blood, collected after pregnancy. The receptors shown here come from a female donor in good health, enrolled as a control in a pregnancy study. Each CDR3 is given with its conserved first and last residue. The D gene is left open where the match is weak.

J: TRBJ1-3
D: TRBD1
V: TRBV7-2
DNA: TGTGCCAGCAGCAATACAGGGGGCTGGGGAAACACCATATATTTT
CDR3: CASSNTGGWGNTIYF

J: TRBJ1-1
D: NA
V: TRBV18
DNA: TGTGCCAGCTCACCAGGGAGGGATTTTATGAACACTGAAGCTTTCTTT
CDR3: CASSPGRDFMNTEAFF

J: TRBJ2-1
D: TRBD2
V: TRBV5-1
DNA: TGCGCCAGCAGCTTGGAGGGGACTAGCGCCCATGAGCAGTTCTTC
CDR3: CASSLEGTSAHEQFF

J: TRBJ1-2
D: NA
V: TRBV30
DNA: TGTGCCTGGAGTCATGGAGGCGGGAACTATGGCTACACCTTC
CDR3: CAWSHGGGNYGYTF

J: TRBJ2-5
D: NA
V: TRBV5-5
DNA: TGTGCCAGCAGGTTAGGGGGCCAAGAGACCCAGTACTTC
CDR3: CASRLGGQETQYF

J: TRBJ2-3
D: TRBD1
V: TRBV6-5
DNA: TGTGCCAGCAGTGGGACAGGGAGGGATACGCAGTATTTT
CDR3: CASSGTGRDTQYF

J: TRBJ1-6
D: NA
V: TRBV2
DNA: TGTGCCAGCAGTGAGCCGACAGTTACGGATAATTCACCCCTCCACTTT
CDR3: CASSEPTVTDNSPLHF

J: TRBJ2-5
D: TRBD1
V: TRBV6-5
DNA: TGTGCCAGCACCGCGACAGGGGGAGAGACCCAGTACTTC
CDR3: CASTATGGETQYF

J: TRBJ2-5
D: NA
V: TRBV7-2
DNA: TGTGCCAGCAGCTTAGTATCGAGGGCGGAGACCCAGTACTTC
CDR3: CASSLVSRAETQYF

J: TRBJ1-1
D: NA
V: TRBV7-3
DNA: TGTGCCAGCAGCTTAGGCGGCGGGACTGAAGCTTTCTTT
CDR3: CASSLGGGTEAFF